This T cell receptor beta chain was profiled in a study of naive and memory T cell subsets. Study findings and constraints: This RNA-based method may be sensitive to activation-related transcript changes. TCRs were reportedly recovered from both biopsy types, mostly tuberculin test sites. More TCRs at tuberculin sites were read as hypersensitivity T cell infiltration.

This sample's treatment: skin biopsy from PPD injection site in Mantoux-positive individual. TCR cDNA received a 3' ligated oligonucleotide that carried a UMI. Tuberculin skin test biopsies were taken where PPD was injected in Mantoux-positive people. Four PCR rounds used nested alpha and beta constant region primers plus the SP2 primer. MiXCR, applied by TCRdb to the UMI-ligation and nested PCR reads, yields one record per CDR3 protein. The sample records roughly 36,000 distinct CDR3 sequences, approximately 10% being singletons. The V end lost 1 base, the J end lost 1 base, and 9 bases lay between the germline ends. The V gene's germline CDR1 is MNHEY and CDR2 SMNVEV (reference sequence). This CDR3 has 15 amino acids. A word on this clonotype: Its antigen is not identified.

The source material was skin, sampled from a tuberculin skin test site. V is TRBV27 and J is TRBJ2-3; possibly TRBD1 or TRBD2 for D (5 bases each). This receptor was identified in an adult in good health. The CDR3, as DNA: TGTGCCAGCAGTTTATTGGGACCCCGCACAGATACGCAGTATTTT. Translating it yields CASSLLGPRTDTQYF.